Presented here are 3 T cell receptor beta chains from one specimen sequenced in a study of monozygotic twins with cystic fibrosis. Profiling relied on immunoSEQ multiplex PCR, and the TCRdb table lists in-frame clones only, not all of them. The data contain around 26,000 clones, about 96% of them singletons. The source material was blood. These receptors originate from a girl aged 2 to 9 with cystic fibrosis.

The chain joins TRBV18 to TRBJ2-7, with 7 bases matching TRBD1. The length of the CDR3 is 18 residues. Trimming at V came to 5 bases and at J to 0 bases, leaving 16 bases not matched to a gene. The germline gives CDR1 KGHSH, CDR2 LQKENI. Here the CDR3 reads CASSSSRLDRIGSYEQYF. The CDR3 nucleotides are TGTGCCAGCTCATCTTCTCGACTGGACAGGATCGGCTCCTACGAGCAGTACTTC.

This clone is a singleton in its sample. This rearrangement joins TRBV10-3 to TRBJ1-1; D unresolved. Germline CDR1 reads ENHRY; CDR2 reads SYGVKD. The CDR3 extends over 13 amino acids. Trimming took off 6 bases at V and 2 bases at J, with 10 bases between the two ends. CDR3 coding DNA: TGTGCCATCAGCCCGGACCAAAACACTGAAGCTTTCTTT. Its translation: CAISPDQNTEAFF.

This clone was seen just once. The chain employs TRBV25-1 and TRBJ2-7, with D perhaps TRBD1 (5 bases). The CDR3 is 14 residues long. Germline lookup yields CDR1 MGHDK and CDR2 SYGVNS. The V end was cut by 6 bases, the J end by 2 bases, with 14 bases between. CDR3 sequence reads: CASSDSDSPYEQYF. The CDR3 DNA reads TGTGCCAGCAGCGACAGCGATTCCCCCTACGAGCAGTACTTC.